These 27 T cell receptor beta chains originate from one sample sequenced in a study of blood T cells in healthy people across ages. Using a J-beta primer mix together with a sample-barcoded 5' primer, a second PCR was run for about 6 to 12 cycles. MiXCR was run by TCRdb on the 5' RACE reads, yielding one entry per CDR3 protein. This table has over 700,000 distinct CDR3 sequences, 53% appearing once. The source material was blood. All receptors come from a man older than 75 in good health.

V usage is TRBV20-1 and J usage is TRBJ1-2; TRBD1 matches at 7 bases. The CDR3 has 15 amino acids. The germline gives CDR1 DFQATT, CDR2 SNEGSKA (reference sequence). V was pared by 3 bases and J by 4 bases, with 11 bases of the junction left unmatched. The chain's CDR3 is CSASPLTGQVYGYTF. CDR3 bases: TGCAGTGCTAGCCCTCTTACCGGACAGGTCTATGGCTACACCTTC.

The rearrangement uses TRBV18 and TRBJ1-6; the D is unclear. Germline V gene data show CDR1 as KGHSH and CDR2 as LQKENI. This CDR3 is 16 amino acids long. Deletions cut 1 base from V and 5 bases from J, with 12 bases between. The chain's CDR3 is CASSPLVARDNSPLHF. CDR3 coding DNA: TGTGCCAGCTCACCACTGGTAGCGAGGGATAATTCACCCCTCCACTTT.

This clonotype was picked up one time. V is TRBV5-6 and J is TRBJ2-1; TRBD2 matches 10 bases. V dropped 1 base and J dropped 15; count of bases not matched to a gene: 7. This CDR3 is built from 13 residues. Germline CDR1 reads SGHDT; CDR2 reads YYEEEE. CDR3: CASSLLSGRAGFF. CDR3 sequence (DNA): TGTGCCAGCAGCTTGCTAAGCGGGAGGGCCGGGTTCTTC.

The sample holds a few counts of this clonotype. V usage is TRBV7-9 and J usage is TRBJ2-7; D is ambiguous. This CDR3 region has 13 residues. Trimming removed 3 bases at V and 4 bases at J, with 10 bases between. Germline loops: CDR1 SEHNR, CDR2 FQNEAQ (reference sequence). Written as DNA, the CDR3 is TGTGCCAGCAGCTTTGACTCAAGATACGAGCAGTACTTC. The encoded protein is CASSFDSRYEQYF.

This chain uses TRBV7-3 with TRBJ2-2, with D possibly being TRBD1 or TRBD2 (5 bases each). V lost 5 bases to trimming and J lost 8 bases, with 15 bases between them. Germline V CDR1 and CDR2: SGHTA, FQGTGA. The CDR3 loop spans 14 amino acids. The CDR3 nucleotides are TGTGCCAGCAGCCTTCGAGGGGATAATGGGGAGCTGTTTTTT. It yields the protein CASSLRGDNGELFF. Full variable domain (missing parts from reference TRBV7-3 and TRBJ2-2): GAGVSQTPSNKVTEKGKYVELRCDPISGHTALYWYRQSLGQGPEFLIYFQGTGAADDSGLPNDRFFAVRPEGSVSTLKIQRTERGDSAVYLCASSLRGDNGELFFGEGSRLTVL.

A single count supports this clonotype. J is TRBJ2-7 and V is TRBV20-1, with TRBD2 matching over 14 bases. The J call may be faulty, since TRBJ2-5 better matches the DNA end. This CDR3 comprises 15 residues. CDR1 and CDR2 (germline): DFQATT, SNEGSKA (reference sequence). CDR3 in amino acids: CSARGTSGRPETQYF. The CDR3 DNA reads as TGCAGTGCTAGAGGGACTAGCGGGAGGCCAGAGACCCAGTACTTC.

This sequence joins TRBV20-1 and TRBJ2-1; D ambiguous. With the DNA end fitting TRBJ2-7 better, the J assignment may be wrong. Germline V lookup: CDR1 DFQATT, CDR2 SNEGSKA (reference sequence). The CDR3 has 16 residues. CDR3 coding DNA: TGCAGTGCTAGTCCCCAGAGTGGCCGCTTATACAATGAGCAGTACTTC. Amino acid sequence: CSASPQSGRLYNEQYF.

The genes are TRBV5-5 and TRBJ2-7; no definite D call. Looked up from germline, CDR1 is SGHKS and CDR2 is YYEKEE (reference sequence). The ends were cut back, 4 bases at V and 7 bases at J, with 15 bases in the middle. This CDR3 is built from 13 residues. The CDR3 here is CASSVEQHLEQYF. CDR3 sequence (DNA): TGTGCCAGCAGCGTCGAACAGCACTTAGAGCAGTACTTC.

This clonotype was seen more than once but under ten times. The chain is built from TRBV11-3 and TRBJ2-1; 7 bases match TRBD2. Germline values: CDR1 SGHNT, CDR2 YENEEA. V was pared by 5 bases and J by 8 bases, with 3 bases of the junction left unmatched. The CDR3 contains 12 residues. The CDR3 nucleotides are TGTGCCAGCAGCCCCCGGGGGGATGAGCAGTTCTTC. It codes for CASSPRGDEQFF.

Worth noting for this clonotype: An end of the junction differs from the germline gene, which may be a read error. The CDR3 protein is CSAPGLAGDEQLF. The CDR3 DNA is TGCAGTGCACCGGGACTAGCGGGGGATGAGCAGTTATTC. This chain joins TRBV20-1 and TRBJ2-1, with 14 bases fitting TRBD2. The CDR3 is 13 residues long. Germline CDR1 reads DFQATT; CDR2 reads SNEGSKA (reference sequence).

This clonotype has a handful of counts. This chain uses TRBV3-1 with TRBJ2-4, with D possibly TRBD2 on 6 matching bases. The V gene's germline CDR1 is LGHDT and CDR2 YNNKEL (reference sequence). CDR3 size: 12 residues. The CDR3 region is CATEGREDIQYF. The DNA for the CDR3 is TGTGCTACGGAGGGGCGTGAAGACATTCAGTACTTC.

V is TRBV29-1 and J is TRBJ2-7; D possibly corresponds to TRBD1 (6 bases). The CDR3 totals 13 residues. Germline CDR1 SQVTM, CDR2 ANQGSEA. V gave up 7 bases and J gave up 5 bases, with 18 bases separating them. CDR3 amino acids: CSALSGTSNEQYF. DNA of the CDR3: TGCAGCGCCCTATCCGGGACATCCAACGAGCAGTACTTC.

In its sample, this clonotype was seen a few times. A much larger clone is a single base away; this may be a read error. V usage is TRBV20-1 and J usage is TRBJ2-3, with D perhaps TRBD1 (5 bases). Per germline, CDR1 DFQATT and CDR2 SNEGSKA (reference sequence). The CDR3 contains 13 residues. Here the CDR3 reads CSGLPLATGTQYF. The CDR3 DNA reads as TGCAGTGGACTCCCCCTGGCAACAGGTACGCAGTATTTT.

This clonotype was counted once. The J gene is TRBJ2-7, the V gene TRBV7-6; possibly TRBD1 or TRBD2 for D (5 bases each). Germline lookup yields CDR1 SGHVS and CDR2 FNYEAQ. V dropped 5 bases and J dropped 6 bases, with 17 bases sitting between them. The CDR3 is 14 residues long. The chain's CDR3 is CASSVRDLGSEQYF. CDR3 sequence (DNA): TGTGCCAGCAGCGTACGGGACCTAGGTTCCGAGCAGTACTTC. Using reference TRBV7-6 and TRBJ2-7 for the parts outside the CDR3, the full variable domain is GAGVSQSPRYKVTKRGQDVALRCDPISGHVSLYWYRQALGQGPEFLTYFNYEAQQDKSGLPNDRFSAERPEGSISTLTIQRTEQRDSAMYRCASSVRDLGSEQYFGPGTRLTVT.

V is TRBV11-3 and J is TRBJ1-4, with D uncertain. Trimming removed 3 bases at V and 4 bases at J, with 12 bases between. Germline V gene sequence: CDR1 SGHNT, CDR2 YENEEA. This CDR3 is built from 15 residues. The CDR3: CASSFNPGLNEKLFF. CDR3 coding DNA: TGTGCCAGCAGCTTCAACCCGGGCCTTAATGAAAAACTGTTTTTT.

V gene TRBV28 combines with J gene TRBJ2-1, with TRBD2 matching 9 bases. From germline, CDR1 is MDHEN and CDR2 SYDVKM. Trimming removed 5 bases from V and 7 bases from J; junction bases left unmatched: 6. The length of the CDR3 is 14 residues. The CDR3 spells CASSQVAGVNEQFF. CDR3 bases: TGTGCCAGCAGTCAAGTAGCGGGAGTAAATGAGCAGTTCTTC.

The chain couples TRBV6-5 to TRBJ2-3; D gene ambiguous. The CDR3 length is 15 residues. CDR1 and CDR2 (germline): MNHEY, SVGAGI. Trimming took off 5 bases at V and 14 bases at J, with 26 bases between the two ends. The CDR3 DNA sequence: TGTGCCAGCAGTCGACTTGGAGCGCAGCACAGATACGCGTATTTT. Protein product: CASSRLGAQHRYAYF.

This clonotype was observed a few times. V gene TRBV20-1 combines with J gene TRBJ2-1; 8 positions agree with TRBD2. The junction had 9 bases not matched to a gene; V was cut back by 5 bases and J by 0 bases. Germline CDR1 and CDR2: DFQATT and SNEGSKA (reference sequence). This CDR3 contains 16 residues. The CDR3 is CSAGMTSGSSYNEQFF. CDR3 nucleotide sequence: TGCAGTGCTGGAATGACAAGCGGGAGCTCCTACAATGAGCAGTTCTTC.

This clonotype has more than one count but fewer than ten. The chain uses TRBV7-2 and TRBJ2-3, with D unresolved. Germline values: CDR1 SGHTA, CDR2 FQGNSA. V was cut by 5 bases and J by 0 bases, with 15 bases left in between. The CDR3 is made up of 16 amino acids. The DNA for the CDR3 is TGTGCCAGCAGCCCCCTACTCCGTGCTAGCACAGATACGCAGTATTTT. It specifies CASSPLLRASTDTQYF.

This clonotype was counted a few times. The rearrangement uses TRBV9 and TRBJ2-2; D may be TRBD1 (5 bases). V was pared by 4 bases and J by 6 bases, with 10 bases between. Per germline, CDR1 SGDLS and CDR2 YYNGEE. This CDR3 contains 13 residues. CDR3 DNA: TGTGCCAGCAGCCCAGTGGGGCCCGGGGAGCTGTTTTTT. Translated: CASSPVGPGELFF.

The chain has TRBV6-5 and TRBJ2-7; D is unclear. The CDR3 is 14 amino acids. Trimming took off 0 bases at V and 3 bases at J, with 9 bases between the two ends. The germline CDR1 and CDR2 sequences are MNHEY and SVGAGI. DNA for the CDR3: TGTGCCAGCAGTTACTCGCAGTTTATCTACGAGCAGTACTTC. Amino acids: CASSYSQFIYEQYF.

In its sample, this clonotype was seen a few times. This rearrangement joins TRBV29-1 to TRBJ2-7; TRBD2 matches at 10 bases. CDR1 and CDR2 (germline): SQVTM, ANQGSEA. The CDR3 consists of 13 residues. The junction had 7 bases not matched to a gene; V was cut back by 4 bases and J by 7 bases. The CDR3 DNA reads as TGCAGCGTTGCCCTAGCGGGAGTGAGTGAGCAGTACTTC. This codes for CSVALAGVSEQYF.

The rearrangement links TRBV10-3 to TRBJ1-5; no clear D. The CDR3 is made up of 13 amino acids. The V end was cut by 4 bases, the J end by 0 bases, with 4 bases between. Germline V gives CDR1 ENHRY, CDR2 SYGVKD. CDR3 bases: TGTGCCATCAGTGGCATTAGCAATCAGCCCCAGCATTTT. Protein sequence: CAISGISNQPQHF.

This clonotype appeared many times. The chain couples TRBV29-1 to TRBJ2-7; a weak D match, TRBD1 (5 bases). This CDR3 has 12 amino acids. The V gene lost 4 bases and the J gene lost 1 base, with 8 bases spanning the gap. Looked up from germline, CDR1 is SQVTM and CDR2 is ANQGSEA. CDR3 sequence: CSVGKGSYEQYF. Written as DNA, the CDR3 is TGCAGCGTTGGGAAGGGGTCCTACGAGCAGTACTTC.

The chain uses TRBV7-2 and TRBJ2-1; 8 nucleotides match TRBD1. Germline values: CDR1 SGHTA, CDR2 FQGNSA. V lost 4 bases to trimming and J lost 6 bases; unmatched junction nucleotides: 8. This CDR3 is 15 amino acids long. CDR3 bases: TGTGCCAGCAGCTCCGAGGGACAGGATACCAATGAGCAGTTCTTC. It yields the protein CASSSEGQDTNEQFF.

Written as DNA, the CDR3 is TGCGCCAGCAGCCGAAGACTAGCCAACAATGAGCAGTTCTTC. Translation gives CASSRRLANNEQFF. This chain links TRBV4-1 with TRBJ2-1; 7 bases match TRBD2. Trimming at V came to 4 bases and at J to 5 bases, leaving 5 bases not matched to a gene. This CDR3 is built from 14 residues. Germline CDR1 is MGHRA and CDR2 is YSYEKL.

The chain combines TRBV6-6 with TRBJ2-7, with TRBD2 as a possible D gene (5 bases). CDR1 is MNHNY and CDR2 is SVGAGI in the germline V gene (reference sequence). CDR3 length: 15 residues. The germline V and J ends were trimmed by 6 bases and 4 bases, with 19 bases remaining between them. DNA of the CDR3: TGTGCCAGCAGCCCCCCGGGAAGAAACGCGTACGAGCAGTACTTC. Translation gives CASSPPGRNAYEQYF.